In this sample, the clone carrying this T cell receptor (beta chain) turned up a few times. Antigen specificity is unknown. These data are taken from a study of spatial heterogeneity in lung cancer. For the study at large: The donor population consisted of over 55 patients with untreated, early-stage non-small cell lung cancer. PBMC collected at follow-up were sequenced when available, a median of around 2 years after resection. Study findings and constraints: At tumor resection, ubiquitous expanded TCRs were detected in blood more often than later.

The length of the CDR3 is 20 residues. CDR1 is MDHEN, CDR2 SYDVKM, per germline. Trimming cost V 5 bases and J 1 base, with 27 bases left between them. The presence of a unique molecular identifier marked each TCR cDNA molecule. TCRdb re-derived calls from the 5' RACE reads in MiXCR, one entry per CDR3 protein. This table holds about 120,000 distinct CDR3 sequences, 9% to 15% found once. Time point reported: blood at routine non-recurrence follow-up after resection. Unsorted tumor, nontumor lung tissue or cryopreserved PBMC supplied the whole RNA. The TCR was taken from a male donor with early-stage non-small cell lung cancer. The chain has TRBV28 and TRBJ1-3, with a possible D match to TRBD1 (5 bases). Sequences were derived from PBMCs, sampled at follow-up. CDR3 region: CASSRYRRFNPKTSGNTIYF. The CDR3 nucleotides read TGTGCCAGCAGTCGTTACAGGCGCTTCAATCCTAAAACTTCTGGAAACACCATATATTTT.